The rows below give T cell receptor beta chains drawn from one sample of a study of cytomegalovirus exposure and HLA in healthy donors. Repertoires were generated with immunoSEQ multiplex PCR, while TCRdb's copy carries only in-frame clones and drops some. The sample holds fewer than 100,000 clones, roughly three quarters seen once. The sample comprised PBMCs. These receptor sequences come from a woman in her sixties in good health and CMV-seronegative. The CDR3 runs from the conserved cysteine through the conserved F or W. D genes are given only for firm matches. Clone size, where shown, is once, few, many, or a class for clones that have expanded.

v_gene	abundance	j_gene	d_gene	CDR3aa	CDR3nt
TRBV19	NA	TRBJ1-3	TRBD1	CASSTARTGKSSGNTIYF	TGTGCCAGTAGTACCGCTCGGACAGGGAAGAGCTCTGGAAACACCATATATTTT
TRBV29-1	few	TRBJ1-2	TRBD1	CSVAIRDRGRGYTF	TGCAGCGTCGCCATCCGGGACAGGGGAAGAGGCTACACCTTC
TRBV6-5	NA	TRBJ2-2	NA	CASSYGAGYTGELFF	TGTGCCAGCAGTTACGGGGCAGGATACACCGGGGAGCTGTTTTTT
TRBV19	once	TRBJ2-1	NA	CASSPIAVAYNEQFF	TGTGCCAGTAGTCCAATAGCGGTTGCCTACAATGAGCAGTTCTTC
TRBV6-1	NA	TRBJ2-7	NA	CASSDVREQYF	TGTGCCAGCAGTGATGTCCGGGAGCAGTACTTC
TRBV6-1	once	TRBJ1-3	NA	CASSGARGVGNTIYF	TGTGCCAGCAGTGGGGCCAGGGGCGTAGGAAACACCATATATTTT
TRBV5-1	NA	TRBJ1-2	NA	CASSSRGGGNYGYTF	TGCGCCAGCAGCTCTCGTGGAGGCGGGAACTATGGCTACACCTTC
TRBV5-4	NA	TRBJ2-1	TRBD2	CASSPGTSGLQGSREQFF	TGTGCCAGCAGCCCCGGGACTAGCGGCCTACAGGGGTCGCGTGAGCAGTTCTTC
TRBV6-1	few	TRBJ2-7	TRBD1	CASSTTGKDEQYF	TGTGCCAGCAGCACGACAGGGAAGGACGAGCAGTACTTC
TRBV19	few	TRBJ2-1	NA	CASTTLSNYNEQFF	TGTGCCAGTACGACTCTCTCGAACTACAATGAGCAGTTCTTC
TRBV4-1	NA	TRBJ1-2	TRBD1	CASSQGHRGRSFYGYTF	TGCGCCAGCAGCCAAGGTCACAGGGGGCGATCGTTTTATGGCTACACCTTC
TRBV7-2	once	TRBJ2-3	NA	CASSLGLYTDTQYF	TGTGCCAGCAGCTTGGGGCTATACACAGATACGCAGTATTTT
TRBV9	NA	TRBJ1-1	NA	CASSVQGGGTEAFF	TGTGCCAGCAGCGTCCAAGGGGGGGGTACTGAAGCTTTCTTT
TRBV5-6	once	TRBJ1-1	NA	CASRTGSGTEAFF	TGTGCCAGCCGTACAGGATCTGGCACTGAAGCTTTCTTT
TRBV27	NA	TRBJ2-1	TRBD2	CASSPRFSGDYNEQFF	TGTGCCAGCAGTCCGCGATTTAGCGGGGACTACAATGAGCAGTTCTTC
TRBV18	NA	TRBJ2-1	NA	CASSPSGSGDNEQFF	TGTGCCAGCTCACCATCGGGGTCCGGCGACAATGAGCAGTTCTTC
TRBV30	NA	TRBJ1-2	NA	CAWSVWAQGYGYTF	TGTGCCTGGAGTGTCTGGGCTCAGGGGTATGGCTACACCTTC
TRBV28	NA	TRBJ2-7	TRBD1	CASSPGTGYEQYF	TGTGCCAGCAGTCCTGGGACAGGGTACGAGCAGTACTTC
TRBV19	few	TRBJ2-2	TRBD2	CASSRGRAGTGELFF	TGTGCCAGTAGTCGCGGGAGGGCAGGCACCGGGGAGCTGTTTTTT
TRBV6-5	NA	TRBJ2-7	TRBD2	CASSRTSGSYEQYF	TGTGCCAGCAGTAGGACTAGCGGGAGTTACGAGCAGTACTTC
TRBV5-1	few	TRBJ1-1	TRBD1	CASTGGRGDTEAFF	TGCGCCAGCACCGGAGGCAGGGGGGATACTGAAGCTTTCTTT
TRBV7-6	NA	TRBJ2-2	TRBD2	CASSFGGTNTGELFF	TGTGCCAGCAGCTTCGGGGGGACGAACACCGGGGAGCTGTTTTTT